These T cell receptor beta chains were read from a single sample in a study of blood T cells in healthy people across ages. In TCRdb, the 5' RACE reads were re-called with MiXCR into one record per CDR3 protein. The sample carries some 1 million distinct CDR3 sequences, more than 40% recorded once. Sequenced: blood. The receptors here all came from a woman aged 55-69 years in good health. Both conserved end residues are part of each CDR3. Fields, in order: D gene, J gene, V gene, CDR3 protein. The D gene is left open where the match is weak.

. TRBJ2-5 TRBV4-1 CASSQGDGIQETQYF
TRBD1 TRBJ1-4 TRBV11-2 CASSPGDRGRNEKLFF
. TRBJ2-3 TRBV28 CASSHTVDTQYF
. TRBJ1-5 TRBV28 CASSLGADNQPQHF
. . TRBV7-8 CASKGSEGYEQYF
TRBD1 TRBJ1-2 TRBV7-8 CASSLHRGHNYGYTF
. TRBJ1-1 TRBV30 CAWRGLVNTEAFF
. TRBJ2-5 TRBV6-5 CASSYSMVGAPYNEQYF
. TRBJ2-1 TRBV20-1 CRGGSGLEQFF
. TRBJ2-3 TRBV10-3 CAISGATGEKDVDTQYF
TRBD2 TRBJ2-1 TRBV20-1 CSARGGSGNYNEQFF
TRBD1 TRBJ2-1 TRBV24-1 CATSDGTGTSYNEQFF
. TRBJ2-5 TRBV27 CASSFQSTTEQYF
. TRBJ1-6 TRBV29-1 CSVAWDNSVGSPLHF
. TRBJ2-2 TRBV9 CASSDTGLDTGELFF
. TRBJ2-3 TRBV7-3 CASSPERARRTDTQYF
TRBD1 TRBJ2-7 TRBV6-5 CASSRTGDEQYF
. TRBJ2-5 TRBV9 CASSHGAGTQETQYF
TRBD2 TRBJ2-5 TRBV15 CATSREAGAPDQYF
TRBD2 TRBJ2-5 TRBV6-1 CASSEFSGRESVRETQYF